Below, 17 T cell receptor beta chains from the same sample are listed, as sequenced in a study of blood T cells in healthy people across ages. The use of a sample-barcoded 5' primer and a J-beta primer mix characterized a second PCR of roughly 6 to 11 cycles. TCRdb called the 5' RACE reads again in MiXCR, with one record for every CDR3 protein. The sample shows 1.5 million to 2 million distinct CDR3 sequences, around half of them seen only once. Sequences were obtained from blood. These receptors were obtained from a woman between 40 and 55 years old in good health.

The J gene is TRBJ2-1, the V gene TRBV6-1; D possibly corresponds to TRBD1 (6 bases). This CDR3 spans 16 amino acids. Germline V gene lookup returns CDR1 MNHNS and CDR2 SASEGT. The germline V and J ends were trimmed by 5 bases and 1 base, with 15 bases remaining between them. CDR3 nucleotides: TGTGCCAGCAGTAATACAGTCGACAGGTCCTACAATGAGCAGTTCTTC. Amino acids: CASSNTVDRSYNEQFF.

CDR3 in amino acids: CASSPEATIYNSPLHF. The CDR3 DNA sequence: TGTGCCAGCAGCCCGGAGGCGACAATCTATAATTCACCCCTCCACTTT. The V call is TRBV12-3 or TRBV12-4, the J call TRBJ1-6; no clear D gene. V was cut by 6 bases and J by 3 bases, with 15 bases left in between. The CDR3 is made up of 16 amino acids.

The chain is built from TRBV27 and TRBJ1-1, with 7 bases matching TRBD1. Germline V gene sequence: CDR1 MNHEY, CDR2 SMNVEV (reference sequence). This CDR3 region has 12 residues. V dropped 6 bases and J dropped 10; count of bases not matched to a gene: 8. CDR3 in DNA: TGTGCCAGCAGGACGCCAGGGGGGCGAGCTTTCTTT. This gives the protein CASRTPGGRAFF.

The V and J genes are TRBV27 and TRBJ2-1, with 15 bases matching TRBD2. CDR1 MNHEY and CDR2 SMNVEV come from the germline V gene (reference sequence). This CDR3 region has 19 residues. V lost 5 bases and J lost 4; bases outside the gene matches: 12. CDR3 in DNA: TGTGCCAGCAGTCCTACTAGGGGGACTAGCGGGGGGAGGTACAATGAGCAGTTCTTC. As protein: CASSPTRGTSGGRYNEQFF.

The CDR3 region has the DNA TGTGCCAGCAGCGTAGTTCGGGGGGGATACAATGAGCAGTTCTTC. Protein: CASSVVRGGYNEQFF. This chain uses TRBV9 with TRBJ2-1; 8 bases agree with TRBD2. There are 15 residues in the CDR3. CDR1 and CDR2 (germline): SGDLS, YYNGEE. V was clipped by 0 bases and J by 4 bases; unmatched bases: 3.

This sequence joins TRBV12-3 or TRBV12-4 and TRBJ2-5, with 9 nucleotides matching TRBD1. The assigned J gene may be wrong: the sequence end matches TRBJ2-7 better. The CDR3 loop spans 13 amino acids. The CDR3 here is CASRGQGMDEQYF. The CDR3 region has the DNA TGTGCCAGCAGGGGACAGGGTATGGACGAGCAGTACTTC.

This clonotype was counted a few times. The V gene is TRBV4-3, the J gene TRBJ2-4; D call uncertain. V lost 0 bases and J lost 5, with 17 bases in between. Looked up from germline, CDR1 is LGHNA and CDR2 is YSLEER. The CDR3 length is 17 residues. The CDR3 bases are TGCGCCAGCAGCCAAGATCCAACCAGAACGGTCGAAAACATTCAGTACTTC. Encoded protein: CASSQDPTRTVENIQYF.

This clonotype was picked up a small number of times. The gene calls are TRBV5-1 and TRBJ2-1, with D possibly being TRBD1 (5 bases). V was shortened by 0 bases and J by 9 bases, with 16 bases between the two germline ends. Germline loops: CDR1 SGHRS, CDR2 YFSETQ. CDR3 length: 15 amino acids. CDR3 region: CASSLVSGPPGEQFF. CDR3 nucleotides: TGCGCCAGCAGCTTGGTTTCAGGGCCCCCGGGTGAGCAGTTCTTC.

The rearrangement links TRBV28 to TRBJ2-1; TRBD1 matches 10 bases. V dropped 7 bases and J dropped 7; count of bases not matched to a gene: 10. Germline CDR1 and CDR2: MDHEN and SYDVKM. The CDR3 totals 15 residues. The CDR3 here is CASTERDRGGNEQFF. In nucleotides, the CDR3 is TGTGCCAGCACCGAAAGGGACAGGGGAGGGAATGAGCAGTTCTTC.

The gene calls are TRBV9 and TRBJ2-5; 10 nucleotides match TRBD2. CDR3 length: 17 amino acids. The V gene end was trimmed by 4 bases and the J gene end by 2 bases; junction bases not matched to a gene: 11. Germline V CDR1 and CDR2: SGDLS, YYNGEE. The CDR3 DNA reads TGTGCCAGCAGCCACCCCGGACTAGCGGTGACACAAGAGACCCAGTACTTC. It encodes CASSHPGLAVTQETQYF.

The rearrangement joins TRBV7-6 to TRBJ2-3, with D perhaps matching TRBD1 (6 bases). V was trimmed by 0 bases and J by 4 bases, leaving 11 bases between them. This CDR3 is built from 15 residues. Germline V gene lookup returns CDR1 SGHVS and CDR2 FNYEAQ. The DNA for the CDR3 is TGTGCCAGCAGCTTAGCACAGGGTTGGGCAGATACGCAGTATTTT. Its protein is CASSLAQGWADTQYF. Variable domain in full (rest from reference TRBV7-6 and TRBJ2-3): GAGVSQSPRYKVTKRGQDVALRCDPISGHVSLYWYRQALGQGPEFLTYFNYEAQQDKSGLPNDRFSAERPEGSISTLTIQRTEQRDSAMYRCASSLAQGWADTQYFGPGTRLTVL.

The rearrangement uses TRBV7-9 and TRBJ1-4, with 10 bases lining up with TRBD1. The junction had 4 bases not matched to a gene; V was cut back by 6 bases and J by 3 bases. Germline values: CDR1 SEHNR, CDR2 FQNEAQ (reference sequence). The CDR3 extends over 15 amino acids. The CDR3 is CASRPGTGANEKLFF. The CDR3 DNA reads TGTGCCAGCAGGCCGGGGACAGGGGCTAATGAAAAACTGTTTTTT.

The chain couples TRBV3-1 to TRBJ1-2, with TRBD1 matching over 9 bases. CDR1 is LGHDT, CDR2 YNNKEL, per germline (reference sequence). This CDR3 spans 15 amino acids. The V gene end was trimmed by 4 bases and the J gene end by 7 bases; junction bases not matched to a gene: 10. DNA of the CDR3: TGTGCCAGCAGCCGTACCTGGACAGGGGAATCTGGCTACACCTTC. This translates into CASSRTWTGESGYTF.

The chain joins TRBV6-5 to TRBJ2-1, with 8 nucleotides matching TRBD1. The V gene's germline CDR1 is MNHEY and CDR2 SVGAGI. V dropped 0 bases and J dropped 4; count of bases not matched to a gene: 5. The CDR3 runs 16 residues. CDR3 nucleotide sequence: TGTGCCAGCAGTTACTCCGGACAGGGAGGATACAATGAGCAGTTCTTC. Protein: CASSYSGQGGYNEQFF.

The chain is built from TRBV20-1 and TRBJ2-1; weak D call: TRBD2 (5 bases). V was pared by 1 base and J by 4 bases, with 17 bases between. CDR1 and CDR2 (germline): DFQATT, SNEGSKA (reference sequence). The CDR3 contains 16 residues. CDR3 bases: TGCAGTGCTAGAGGTGTGGCGCGGGCAAAGTACAATGAGCAGTTCTTC. Translation: CSARGVARAKYNEQFF.

The chain combines TRBV6-2 or TRBV6-3 with TRBJ1-2; weak D call: TRBD1 (5 bases). Germline values: CDR1 MNHEY, CDR2 SVGEGT. The CDR3 is 16 amino acids. The V end lost 3 bases, the J end lost 4 bases, and 18 bases lay between the germline ends. CDR3: CASSYRGRGATYGYTF. Here the CDR3 DNA reads TGTGCCAGCAGTTATCGGGGTCGTGGGGCCACCTATGGCTACACCTTC.

The chain employs TRBV4-3 and TRBJ2-2, with D possibly matching TRBD2 (6 bases). Deletions cut 1 base from V and 4 bases from J, with 10 bases between. There are 15 residues in the CDR3. The germline V gene encodes CDR1 LGHNA and CDR2 YSLEER. DNA of the CDR3: TGCGCCAGCAGCCAAGTAGCGGAGGCCACCGGGGAGCTGTTTTTT. Residues: CASSQVAEATGELFF.